One sample yielded the 15 T cell receptor beta chains listed below, sequenced in a study of control samples from healthy donors and cancer patients. The assay was immunoSEQ multiplex PCR, and TCRdb's table has in-frame clones only and misses some. The sample lists 40,000 to 55,000 clones, around nine tenths occurring once. The sequencing input was PBMCs. Receptors originate from a man aged 35-49 years with colorectal cancer.

Only one count was recorded for this clone. This chain uses TRBV24-1 with TRBJ2-5; D unresolved. This CDR3 contains 13 residues. The germline V gene has CDR1 KGHDR and CDR2 SFDVKD. Between the trimmed V and J ends, which lost 1 base and 2 bases, there was a span of 4 bases. The CDR3 DNA reads TGTGCCACCAGTGATTTAGCGCAAGAGACCCAGTACTTC. Encoded protein: CATSDLAQETQYF.

J is TRBJ1-1 and V is TRBV27, with D perhaps TRBD1 (6 bases). Deletions cut 4 bases from V and 9 bases from J, with 36 bases between. The CDR3 sequence is 20 residues long. Germline-derived CDR1 and CDR2 are MNHEY and SMNVEV (reference sequence). This CDR3 is CASSSLGTPKTGWGTLKAFF. CDR3 DNA sequence: TGTGCCAGCAGTTCCCTCGGGACACCAAAAACGGGGTGGGGAACACTGAAAGCTTTCTTT.

This sequence joins TRBV29-1 and TRBJ1-4; D is unresolved. Trimming shortened V by 7 bases and J by 6 bases, and 9 bases separated the two germline ends. This CDR3 region has 11 residues. Germline values: CDR1 SQVTM, CDR2 ANQGSEA. CDR3 loop: CSGQWDEKLFF. The CDR3 region has the DNA TGCAGCGGTCAGTGGGATGAAAAACTGTTTTTT.

The V call is TRBV28, the J call TRBJ2-3; D not certain. V was trimmed by 5 bases and J by 3 bases, leaving 6 bases between them. The CDR3 has 12 amino acids. CDR1 and CDR2 (germline): MDHEN, SYDVKM. CDR3 in DNA: TGTGCCAGCAGTCCGCAAACAGATACGCAGTATTTT. Translating it yields CASSPQTDTQYF.

The rearrangement joins TRBV27 to TRBJ1-4; D is perhaps TRBD1 (5 bases). This CDR3 spans 16 amino acids. Per germline, CDR1 MNHEY and CDR2 SMNVEV (reference sequence). Trimming took 6 bases from V and 0 from J, leaving 14 bases between them. The CDR3, as DNA: TGTGCCAGCAGGCAGGGAGTCCTTGCAACTAATGAAAAACTGTTTTTT. This encodes CASRQGVLATNEKLFF.

In regard to this clone: Other DNA sequences from this sample encode an identical CDR3 as well. V and J are TRBV14 and TRBJ1-2; 7 bases are shared with TRBD1. The CDR3 is 18 amino acids. CDR1 is SGHDN, CDR2 FVKESK, per germline. Trimming at V came to 1 base and at J to 0 bases, leaving 11 bases not matched to a gene. This chain's CDR3 is CASSQAIFRDRANYGYTF. CDR3 DNA sequence: TGTGCCAGCAGCCAAGCCATCTTCCGGGACAGAGCTAACTATGGCTACACCTTC.

The gene calls are TRBV12-5 and TRBJ1-4, with 7 bases aligning to TRBD1. CDR1 is LGHNT and CDR2 is FRNRAP in the germline V gene. This CDR3 region has 15 residues. V gave up 2 bases and J gave up 3 bases; unmatched junction bases: 3. As DNA, the CDR3 is TGTGCTAGTGGTTTGTTGACAGGGCCTAATGAAAAACTGTTTTTT. Amino acid sequence: CASGLLTGPNEKLFF.

The rearrangement links TRBV18 to TRBJ2-7; TRBD1 agrees at 7 bases. The CDR3 sequence is 13 residues long. The ends lost 3 bases at V and 4 bases at J; junction bases unmatched: 3. In germline, CDR1 is KGHSH, CDR2 LQKENI. The CDR3 bases are TGTGCCAGCTCACCCGGACAGGAGTACGAGCAGTACTTC. Translating it yields CASSPGQEYEQYF.

The DNA for the CDR3 is TGTGCCAGTAGTATAGACCCGACAGGGAGCTCCTACGAGCAGTACTTC. Its protein is CASSIDPTGSSYEQYF. The V and J genes are TRBV19 and TRBJ2-7, with 7 bases fitting TRBD1. Germline CDR1 is LNHDA and CDR2 is SQIVND (reference sequence). V dropped 0 bases and J dropped 0; count of bases not matched to a gene: 5. This CDR3 spans 16 amino acids. Drawing the rest from reference TRBV19 and TRBJ2-7, the complete variable domain is DGGITQSPKYLFRKEGQNVTLSCEQNLNHDAMYWYRQDPGQGLRLIYYSQIVNDFQKGDIAEGYSVSREKKESFPLTVTSAQKNPTAFYLCASSIDPTGSSYEQYFGPGTRLTVT.

The chain combines TRBV27 with TRBJ1-2; D is unclear. Germline V gives CDR1 MNHEY, CDR2 SMNVEV (reference sequence). The V gene lost 5 bases and the J gene lost 7 bases, with 20 bases spanning the gap. This CDR3 contains 15 residues. CDR3 coding DNA: TGTGCCAGCAGTGGGTACCCCGGACGGATCGTTGGCTACACCTTC. Translating gives CASSGYPGRIVGYTF.

CDR3 region: CASSPYRLASKAIGQSNTQYF. The CDR3 DNA sequence: TGTGCCAGCAGCCCCTACCGATTGGCTAGTAAGGCAATAGGACAAAGCAATACGCAGTATTTT. J is TRBJ2-3 and V is TRBV7-8, with D possibly matching TRBD1 (5 bases). Trimming left V 5 bases short and J 7 bases short, with 37 bases between. The CDR3 is made up of 21 amino acids. Germline V gene data show CDR1 as SGHVS and CDR2 as FQNEAQ.

The CDR3 DNA sequence: TGTGCCAGCAGTCCAGCGGATCGCTATGGCTACACCTTC. Encoded protein: CASSPADRYGYTF. The chain has TRBV27 and TRBJ1-2; D is unresolved. V lost 5 bases to trimming and J lost 4 bases, with 11 bases between them. Germline-derived CDR1 and CDR2 are MNHEY and SMNVEV (reference sequence). The CDR3 is made up of 13 amino acids.

The chain is built from TRBV7-2 and TRBJ1-3; D remains ambiguous. Deletions cut 4 bases from V and 2 bases from J, with 12 bases between. Germline assignment: CDR1 SGHTA and CDR2 FQGNSA. This CDR3 has 15 residues. The CDR3 nucleotides are TGTGCCAGCAGCTACCTGGGAGGAGCTGGAAACACCATATATTTT. Translating gives CASSYLGGAGNTIYF.

J is TRBJ1-2 and V is TRBV28, with D tentatively TRBD1 (6 bases). The CDR3 covers 12 residues. From germline, CDR1 is MDHEN and CDR2 SYDVKM. V shed 1 base and J shed 7 bases, with 7 bases lying between them. This chain's CDR3 is CASSLFRGGYTF. The CDR3 region has the DNA TGTGCCAGCAGTTTATTCAGGGGTGGCTACACCTTC.

The rearrangement joins TRBV19 to TRBJ2-2; maybe TRBD1 (6 bases). Between the trimmed V and J ends, which lost 5 bases and 11 bases, there was a span of 15 bases. The CDR3 has 13 residues. Germline V lookup: CDR1 LNHDA, CDR2 SQIVND (reference sequence). This CDR3 reads CASSYNRVVELFF. The CDR3 bases are TGTGCCAGTAGTTACAACAGGGTAGTAGAGCTGTTTTTT.